The rows below give T cell receptor beta chains drawn from one sample of a study of blood T cells in healthy people across ages. TCRdb used MiXCR to reprocess the 5' RACE reads, holding one entry per CDR3 protein. The top ten clones hold 0.65% to 0.75% of a sample with around 1,000,000 distinct CDR3 sequences, 20% to 25% of them seen once. These data also featured in a second study, about T cells of mothers and their children.

The specimen sequenced was blood. The source is a girl aged 2 to 10 in good health. Each CDR3 is given with its conserved first and last residue. A D gene is named only where the DNA matches it firmly. For some rows the clone size is stated as once, few or many, or as a class when expanded; others skip it.

v_call	j_call	clone_size	d_call	cdr3_aa	cdr3_nt
TRBV2	TRBJ2-1	.	.	CASSEVGYAYNEQFF	TGTGCCAGCAGTGAAGTAGGGTACGCCTACAATGAGCAGTTCTTC
TRBV29-1	TRBJ1-2	.	.	CSGDRLKRGYTF	TGCAGCGGGGACCGCCTTAAGAGGGGCTACACCTTC
TRBV29-1	TRBJ2-5	few	TRBD2	CSVAGLAEGTQYF	TGCAGCGTGGCGGGACTAGCAGAAGGGACCCAGTACTTC
TRBV11-2	TRBJ2-5	.	.	CASSPGGGGPQETQYF	TGTGCCAGCAGCCCTGGGGGTGGGGGGCCACAAGAGACCCAGTACTTC
TRBV6-1	TRBJ1-1	.	.	CASSDKQVAEAFF	TGTGCCAGCAGTGACAAGCAGGTCGCTGAAGCTTTCTTT
TRBV24-1	TRBJ1-2	few	.	CATSDITVDGYTF	TGTGCCACCAGTGATATCACGGTAGACGGCTACACCTTC
TRBV6-1	TRBJ2-7	.	TRBD1	CASSVQGGSSYEQYF	TGTGCCAGCAGTGTACAGGGGGGCAGCTCCTACGAGCAGTACTTC
TRBV4-1	TRBJ1-6	.	TRBD1	CASSQTDRGDSPLHF	TGCGCCAGCAGCCAAACTGACAGGGGTGATTCACCCCTCCACTTT
TRBV28	TRBJ2-3	.	.	CASSSHGGGRADTQYF	TGTGCCAGCAGTTCCCACGGAGGGGGGCGCGCAGATACGCAGTATTTT
TRBV4-3	TRBJ2-3	.	TRBD2	CASSQDYGGAYTDTQYF	TGCGCCAGCAGCCAAGATTACGGGGGGGCTTACACAGATACGCAGTATTTT
TRBV5-1	TRBJ2-1	.	TRBD2	CASSFEAGSGNEQFF	TGCGCCAGCAGCTTCGAAGCGGGGTCGGGCAATGAGCAGTTCTTC
TRBV28	TRBJ2-5	.	.	CASSDQEETQYF	TGTGCCAGCAGTGATCAGGAGGAGACCCAGTACTTC
TRBV5-1	TRBJ2-5	.	TRBD1	CASSSGQGLKETQYF	TGCGCCAGCAGCTCGGGACAGGGGTTGAAAGAGACCCAGTACTTC
TRBV6-2/TRBV6-3	TRBJ2-4	.	.	CASSSDSKNIQYF	TGTGCCAGCAGTTCAGACAGCAAAAACATTCAGTACTTC
TRBV6-2/TRBV6-3	TRBJ2-5	.	.	CASSSVGSETQYF	TGTGCCAGCAGTTCCGTCGGGTCAGAGACCCAGTACTTC
TRBV5-1	TRBJ2-1	few	.	CASWQGGSYNEQFF	TGCGCCAGCTGGCAAGGCGGCTCCTACAATGAGCAGTTCTTC
TRBV28	TRBJ2-5	few	TRBD1	CASSFADRAEETQYF	TGTGCCAGCAGTTTCGCCGACAGGGCCGAAGAGACCCAGTACTTC
TRBV29-1	TRBJ2-2	.	.	CSVEASNTGELFF	TGCAGCGTTGAGGCTTCGAACACCGGGGAGCTGTTTTTT
TRBV6-5	TRBJ1-2	.	TRBD1	CASSFDRASYGYTF	TGTGCCAGCAGCTTCGACAGGGCCTCCTATGGCTACACCTTC
TRBV6-5	TRBJ2-3	few	TRBD2	CASSYSGLAGGAQYF	TGTGCCAGCAGTTACTCAGGACTAGCGGGGGGAGCGCAGTATTTT
TRBV3-1	TRBJ2-1	few	.	CASSLKSDEQFF	TGTGCCAGCAGCCTAAAAAGTGATGAGCAGTTCTTC
TRBV6-5	TRBJ1-1	.	.	CASSYGRGGNTEAFF	TGTGCCAGCAGTTACGGCAGGGGAGGTAACACTGAAGCTTTCTTT
TRBV6-4	TRBJ2-7	.	.	CASSDSAKPHSYEQYF	TGTGCCAGCAGTGACTCTGCAAAACCGCACTCCTACGAGCAGTACTTC
TRBV6-5	TRBJ2-1	.	.	CASSYPAPRSSHNEQFF	TGTGCCAGCAGTTACCCGGCTCCTCGGAGCTCCCACAATGAGCAGTTCTTC
TRBV7-8	TRBJ1-4	.	.	CASSFDPTEKLFF	TGTGCCAGCAGCTTTGACCCAACCGAAAAACTGTTTTTT
TRBV9	TRBJ2-1	.	TRBD2	CASSVGGGGRLYNEQFF	TGTGCCAGCAGCGTAGGGGGGGGCGGGAGGCTCTACAATGAGCAGTTCTTC
TRBV9	TRBJ2-5	few	.	CASSGPPGPQETQYF	TGTGCCAGCAGCGGACCCCCGGGTCCCCAAGAGACCCAGTACTTC
TRBV5-1	TRBJ2-3	.	.	CASSLGPFYGQYF	TGCGCCAGCAGCTTAGGACCCTTTTACGGGCAGTATTTT
TRBV7-2	TRBJ2-6	.	.	CASTTIRGASGANVLTF	TGTGCCAGCACCACAATTAGGGGGGCCTCTGGGGCCAACGTCCTGACTTTC
TRBV7-2	TRBJ2-3	.	.	CASSLGGTYSTDTQYF	TGTGCCAGCAGCTTAGGGGGGACTTATAGCACAGATACGCAGTATTTT
TRBV5-1	TRBJ2-1	.	TRBD1	CASSWTGGGEQFF	TGCGCCAGCAGCTGGACAGGGGGAGGTGAGCAGTTCTTC
TRBV4-3	TRBJ2-3	.	TRBD2	CASSQDLYRQLAGTDTQYF	TGCGCCAGCAGCCAAGATCTCTACCGACAACTAGCGGGCACAGATACGCAGTATTTT
TRBV4-1	TRBJ1-1	.	.	CASSQDKGSGAFF	TGCGCCAGCAGCCAAGACAAGGGGTCAGGAGCTTTCTTT
TRBV27	TRBJ2-2	.	.	CASSRGGLGLQGAGELFF	TGTGCCAGCAGTCGTGGGGGATTAGGACTCCAAGGGGCCGGGGAGCTGTTTTTT
TRBV24-1	TRBJ2-5	.	TRBD2	CATSELGLAEQETQYF	TGTGCCACCAGTGAGTTGGGACTAGCGGAACAAGAGACCCAGTACTTC
TRBV3-1	TRBJ2-7	.	.	CASSQDGGYTSSEQYF	TGTGCCAGCAGCCAAGATGGCGGGTATACTAGTTCCGAGCAGTACTTC
TRBV28	TRBJ2-1	.	.	CASSFVAGQSYNEQFF	TGTGCCAGCAGTTTTGTGGCGGGACAGTCCTACAATGAGCAGTTCTTC
TRBV6-5	TRBJ1-2	few	TRBD1	CASSSYRGSGYTF	TGTGCCAGCAGTTCGTACAGGGGGTCGGGCTACACCTTC
TRBV3-1	TRBJ2-7	.	.	CASSQVGSGEGEQYF	TGTGCCAGCAGCCAGGTGGGTAGCGGAGAGGGGGAGCAGTACTTC
TRBV12-3/TRBV12-4	TRBJ2-5	.	TRBD2	CASSLDSGGSKTQYF	TGTGCCAGCAGTTTAGATAGCGGGGGGTCCAAGACCCAGTACTTC
TRBV27	TRBJ1-1	few	.	CASSLFPNADTEAFF	TGTGCCAGCAGTTTATTTCCTAATGCCGACACTGAAGCTTTCTTT
TRBV20-1	TRBJ2-1	.	TRBD2	CSAHPGLAHNEQFF	TGCAGTGCTCACCCGGGACTAGCTCACAATGAGCAGTTCTTC
TRBV29-1	TRBJ2-2	few	.	CSVESGRRELFF	TGCAGCGTTGAATCGGGAAGGAGGGAGCTGTTTTTT
TRBV4-1	TRBJ1-2	few	.	CASSLGAGAEPYGYTF	TGCGCCAGCAGCCTAGGGGCCGGGGCTGAACCCTATGGCTACACCTTC
TRBV7-2	TRBJ2-1	few	.	CASSLRVNNEQFF	TGTGCCAGCAGCTTGAGGGTTAACAATGAGCAGTTCTTC
TRBV4-1	TRBJ2-1	few	.	CASSRSSYNEQLF	TGCGCCAGCAGTCGGAGCTCCTACAATGAGCAGCTCTTC
TRBV12-3/TRBV12-4	TRBJ2-3	.	TRBD2	CASSLSSGGTDTQYF	TGTGCCAGCAGTTTGTCTAGCGGGGGCACAGATACGCAGTATTTT
TRBV19	TRBJ2-5	.	TRBD2	CASSIRTSGGLETQYF	TGTGCCAGTAGTATAAGGACTAGCGGGGGGTTGGAGACCCAGTACTTC
TRBV16	TRBJ2-7	.	.	CASSQIEGKGSGEQYF	TGTGCCAGCAGCCAAATCGAGGGGAAAGGTTCGGGTGAGCAGTACTTC
TRBV15	TRBJ1-2	few	.	CATSGGGRRVGYTF	TGTGCCACCAGCGGGGGAGGGCGGAGAGTAGGCTACACCTTC
TRBV10-3	TRBJ2-5	.	.	CAISAVHQETQYF	TGTGCCATCAGTGCGGTGCATCAAGAGACCCAGTACTTC
TRBV7-9	TRBJ1-2	.	.	CASSLLVTGYTF	TGTGCCAGCAGCTTGTTGGTGACTGGCTACACCTTC
TRBV6-6	TRBJ1-2	few	TRBD1	CASSYLTGAPYGYTF	TGTGCCAGCAGTTACCTGACAGGGGCCCCCTATGGCTACACCTTC
TRBV3-1	TRBJ2-5	.	TRBD2	CASSQPSGQETQYF	TGTGCCAGCAGCCAACCTAGCGGACAAGAGACCCAGTACTTC
TRBV5-1	TRBJ2-6	.	TRBD1	CASSALQGALIGANVLTF	TGCGCCAGCAGCGCTCTACAGGGGGCCCTCATAGGGGCCAACGTCCTGACTTTC
TRBV7-2	TRBJ2-7	few	.	CASRMGGGAVDEQYF	TGTGCCAGCAGAATGGGTGGCGGGGCGGTCGACGAGCAGTACTTC
TRBV28	TRBJ2-1	.	.	CATSHQRSSYNERFF	TGTGCCACATCTCACCAGCGGAGCTCCTACAATGAGCGGTTCTTC
TRBV4-3	TRBJ2-5	.	.	CASSQDRATSLTQTQYF	TGCGCCAGCAGCCAAGATCGTGCCACAAGCCTCACCCAGACCCAGTACTTC
TRBV29-1	TRBJ2-5	few	TRBD2	CSVMTSGQETQYF	TGCAGCGTCATGACTAGCGGTCAAGAGACCCAGTACTTC